The next 27 T cell receptor beta chains were all read from a single sample in a study of blood T cell repertoires in COVID-19. The table came from immunoSEQ multiplex PCR; TCRdb's copy has only in-frame clones and leaves some out. The data show 250,000 to 350,000 clones, with around 85% seen just once and about 2.7% held by the top ten. The sample taken for sequencing was PBMCs or T cells enriched from blood (not recorded which). The receptors come from a woman aged 50 to 65 who had recovered from COVID-19.

This chain links TRBV10-1 with TRBJ1-1; D might be TRBD1 (5 bases). CDR3 size: 15 residues. The germline V and J ends were trimmed by 4 bases and 3 bases, with 15 bases remaining between them. Germline V lookup: CDR1 WNHNN, CDR2 SYGVQD (reference sequence). CDR3 in amino acids: CASSGQGGSHTEAFF. The CDR3 DNA reads TGCGCCAGCAGTGGCCAGGGAGGCTCCCACACTGAAGCTTTCTTT.

The chain uses TRBV7-2 and TRBJ2-1; no definite D call. Germline values: CDR1 SGHTA, CDR2 FQGNSA. This CDR3 has 13 residues. Trimming took 2 bases from V and 10 from J, leaving 12 bases between them. The CDR3 nucleotides are TGTGCCAGCAGCTTACAGTATGAGGCCGAGCAGTTCTTC. Protein sequence: CASSLQYEAEQFF.

V usage is TRBV7-6 and J usage is TRBJ2-1; the match to TRBD2 covers 11 bases. The J segment lost 6 bases and the V segment lost 3 bases, leaving 1 base of the junction unmatched. The germline V gene encodes CDR1 SGHVS and CDR2 FNYEAQ. The CDR3 contains 14 residues. Here the CDR3 DNA reads TGTGCCAGCAGCTTTACTAGCGGGAGCAATGAGCAGTTCTTC. Translated, it gives CASSFTSGSNEQFF.

V and J are TRBV4-1 and TRBJ2-5, with 14 bases lining up with TRBD2. The CDR3 extends over 17 amino acids. Looked up from germline, CDR1 is MGHRA and CDR2 is YSYEKL. The V gene end was trimmed by 3 bases and the J gene end by 3 bases; junction bases not matched to a gene: 6. This CDR3 reads CASSQGLAGAPKETQYF. As DNA, the CDR3 is TGCGCCAGCAGCCAGGGACTAGCGGGAGCCCCGAAAGAGACCCAGTACTTC.

This rearrangement joins TRBV12-5 to TRBJ2-3; 11 nucleotides match TRBD1. The germline gives CDR1 LGHNT, CDR2 FRNRAP. Losses at the gene ends were 3 bases for V and 0 bases for J; bases not matched to a gene: 2. The CDR3 covers 16 residues. CDR3 in amino acids: CASGFGTGGSTDTQYF. The CDR3 region has the DNA TGTGCTAGTGGTTTTGGGACAGGGGGGAGCACAGATACGCAGTATTTT.

The V call is TRBV7-8, the J call TRBJ2-2, with 7 bases lining up with TRBD2. This CDR3 has 13 amino acids. Germline V gene sequence: CDR1 SGHVS, CDR2 FQNEAQ. V lost 8 bases, J lost 4 bases, and 4 bases stayed unmatched. The CDR3 protein is CASGGGRTGELFF. CDR3 nucleotides: TGTGCCAGCGGGGGGGGACGCACCGGGGAGCTGTTTTTT.

The chain carries TRBV6-5 and TRBJ2-3; a possible D gene is TRBD1 (5 bases). The CDR3 length is 15 residues. CDR1 and CDR2 from the germline V gene are MNHEY and SVGAGI. V lost 6 bases to trimming and J lost 1 base, with 14 bases between them. The CDR3 DNA reads TGTGCCAGCAGCAGGACATTCTTCGGCACAGATACGCAGTATTTT. Amino acids: CASSRTFFGTDTQYF.

The rearrangement links TRBV3-1 (or the pseudogene TRBV3-2) to TRBJ2-5; 9 nucleotides align to TRBD2. Germline trimming cut 4 bases from V and 5 bases from J; bases unmatched to any gene: 8. This CDR3 comprises 15 residues. Germline V gene sequence: CDR1 LGHDT, CDR2 YNNKEL (reference sequence). The CDR3 region has the DNA TGTGCCAGCAGCCGCGCGGGGGGGCGGATGGAGACCCAGTACTTC. Its translation: CASSRAGGRMETQYF.

The genes are TRBV13 and TRBJ2-7, with 7 bases fitting TRBD1. V lost 5 bases, J lost 0 bases, and 10 bases stayed unmatched. Per the germline V gene, CDR1 is PRHDT and CDR2 is FYEKMQ (reference sequence). The CDR3 has 16 amino acids. CDR3 residues: CASSPPYRTGSYEQYF. In DNA form, the CDR3 reads TGTGCCAGCAGCCCGCCCTACCGGACAGGCTCCTACGAGCAGTACTTC.

The chain uses TRBV14 and TRBJ1-1; the D is unclear. The germline V and J ends were trimmed by 6 bases and 3 bases, with 17 bases remaining between them. The CDR3 covers 15 residues. Germline V gives CDR1 SGHDN, CDR2 FVKESK. This CDR3 is CASSQLRLSDTEAFF. As DNA, the CDR3 is TGTGCCAGCAGTCAACTCAGGTTGTCTGACACTGAAGCTTTCTTT.

This sequence joins TRBV14 and TRBJ1-1; 9 nucleotides line up with TRBD1. The V and J ends lost 4 bases and 0 bases, in that order; junction bases with no gene match: 9. The germline gives CDR1 SGHDN, CDR2 FVKESK. CDR3 size: 17 residues. CDR3 in amino acids: CASSLRDRVSMNTEAFF. CDR3 nucleotide sequence: TGTGCCAGCAGCCTCCGGGACAGGGTTTCCATGAACACTGAAGCTTTCTTT.

The chain recombines TRBV10-1 with TRBJ2-1; D is possibly TRBD2 (7 bases). CDR1 is WNHNN and CDR2 is SYGVQD in the germline V gene (reference sequence). Trimming left V 11 bases short and J 0 bases short, with 35 bases between. There are 21 residues in the CDR3. CDR3 loop: CASPGASRLAVCPSSYNEQFF. The CDR3 DNA reads as TGCGCCTCCCCGGGGGCTTCACGTCTAGCGGTTTGTCCGAGCTCCTACAATGAGCAGTTCTTC.

Written as DNA, the CDR3 is TGCGCCAGCACCCTCGTGAAGCAGGGAACTAATGAAAAACTGTTTTTT. Translation gives CASTLVKQGTNEKLFF. This sequence joins TRBV10-1 and TRBJ1-4; a possible D gene is TRBD1 (5 bases). The CDR3 runs to 16 residues. Trimming stripped 7 bases from V and 1 base from J, with 16 bases between. From germline, CDR1 is WNHNN and CDR2 SYGVQD (reference sequence).

The gene calls are TRBV5-6 and TRBJ1-5; TRBD1 matches 9 bases. The CDR3 spans 14 residues. Unmatched junction bases numbered 6, after V lost 4 bases and J lost 7 bases. The germline V gene encodes CDR1 SGHDT and CDR2 YYEEEE. The DNA for the CDR3 is TGTGCCAGCAGCCCCGGGACAGGGAGGCAGCCCCAGCATTTT. It is translated as CASSPGTGRQPQHF. The whole variable domain, filled in from reference TRBV5-6 and TRBJ1-5, reads DAGVTQSPTHLIKTRGQQVTLRCSPKSGHDTVSWYQQALGQGPQFIFQYYEEEERQRGNFPDRFSGHQFPNYSSELNVNALLLGDSALYLCASSPGTGRQPQHFGDGTRLSIL.

This clone appeared a single time. The rearrangement links TRBV6-5 to TRBJ1-5; D gene unclear. From germline, CDR1 is MNHEY and CDR2 SVGAGI. The CDR3 covers 13 residues. The V gene lost 3 bases and the J gene lost 4 bases, with 7 bases spanning the gap. CDR3 in amino acids: CASSYRENQPQHF. In DNA form, the CDR3 reads TGTGCCAGCAGTTATAGGGAGAATCAGCCCCAGCATTTT.

J is TRBJ1-6 and V is TRBV6-4; 7 bases match TRBD1. The V gene end was trimmed by 7 bases and the J gene end by 2 bases; junction bases not matched to a gene: 8. The length of the CDR3 is 16 residues. Looked up from germline, CDR1 is MRHNA and CDR2 is SNTAGT. CDR3 loop: CASKQEGAAYNSPLHF. CDR3 nucleotide sequence: TGTGCCAGCAAGCAGGAGGGGGCGGCCTATAATTCACCCCTCCACTTT.

V and J are TRBV4-1 and TRBJ2-7; tentatively, D is TRBD1 (6 bases). The V gene lost 1 base and the J gene lost 2 bases, with 9 bases spanning the gap. This CDR3 region has 14 residues. Germline V lookup: CDR1 MGHRA, CDR2 YSYEKL. CDR3 protein: CASSQVWGPYEQYF. Here the CDR3 DNA reads TGCGCCAGCAGCCAAGTGTGGGGGCCCTACGAGCAGTACTTC.

The chain combines TRBV5-1 with TRBJ2-3; TRBD1 is a possible D gene (6 bases). V lost 5 bases, J lost 0 bases, and 7 bases lay in between. This CDR3 comprises 13 residues. Germline V lookup: CDR1 SGHRS, CDR2 YFSETQ. DNA for the CDR3: TGCGCCAGCAGAACAGGGAGCACAGATACGCAGTATTTT. Translated: CASRTGSTDTQYF.

The gene calls are TRBV12-3 or TRBV12-4 and TRBJ2-7, with D hard to call. Trimming cost V 4 bases and J 3 bases, with 10 bases left between them. The CDR3 totals 13 residues. The CDR3 loop reads CASSSVLGYEQYF. CDR3 sequence (DNA): TGTGCCAGCAGTTCTGTTCTAGGCTACGAGCAGTACTTC.

This chain links TRBV18 with TRBJ2-7, with D tentatively TRBD2 (5 bases). This CDR3 contains 14 residues. Germline lookup yields CDR1 KGHSH and CDR2 LQKENI. Trimming removed 6 bases at V and 7 bases at J, with 19 bases between. CDR3 region: CASSLSSRSGEQYF. Here the CDR3 DNA reads TGTGCCAGCTCGCTTTCTAGCCGTTCGGGAGAGCAGTACTTC.

The chain couples TRBV6-5 to TRBJ2-1, with a possible D match to TRBD1 (6 bases). CDR1 MNHEY and CDR2 SVGAGI come from the germline V gene. This CDR3 is 14 amino acids long. The V end was cut by 8 bases, the J end by 0 bases, with 11 bases between. CDR3 DNA sequence: TGTGCCAGCTCATGGGGACACTCCTACAATGAGCAGTTCTTC. As protein: CASSWGHSYNEQFF.

The chain couples TRBV5-1 to TRBJ2-5; tentative D call: TRBD2 (6 bases). V was trimmed by 4 bases and J by 1 base, leaving 11 bases between them. CDR1 and CDR2 (germline): SGHRS, YFSETQ. The CDR3 contains 14 residues. The CDR3 region is CASSIHSGQETQYF. The DNA of the CDR3 is TGCGCCAGCAGCATCCATAGCGGCCAAGAGACCCAGTACTTC. Full variable domain (remainder filled in from reference TRBV5-1 and TRBJ2-5): KAGVTQTPRYLIKTRGQQVTLSCSPISGHRSVSWYQQTPGQGLQFLFEYFSETQRNKGNFPGRFSGRQFSNSRSEMNVSTLELGDSALYLCASSIHSGQETQYFGPGTRLLVL.

This clone turned up a few times. The chain is built from TRBV11-2 and TRBJ1-5; no clear D gene. Per germline, CDR1 SGHAT and CDR2 FQNNGV. The CDR3 totals 13 residues. Trimming shortened V by 5 bases and J by 5 bases, and 10 bases separated the two germline ends. The CDR3: CASSPGGYQPQHF. In DNA form, the CDR3 reads TGTGCCAGCAGCCCCGGTGGTTATCAGCCCCAGCATTTT.

This chain uses TRBV19 with TRBJ2-7; TRBD1 matches 9 bases. The CDR3 is made up of 14 amino acids. Trimming at V came to 4 bases and at J to 5 bases, leaving 6 bases not matched to a gene. Germline loops: CDR1 LNHDA, CDR2 SQIVND (reference sequence). The CDR3 here is CASSTQGARNEQYF. CDR3 coding DNA: TGTGCCAGTAGTACACAGGGGGCACGAAACGAGCAGTACTTC.

This chain links TRBV5-4 with TRBJ2-5; D may be TRBD1 (6 bases). The CDR3 covers 14 residues. CDR1 is SGHNT, CDR2 YYREEE, per germline (reference sequence). V lost 4 bases to trimming and J lost 1 base, with 11 bases between them. The CDR3 DNA follows: TGTGCCAGCAGCGTACCAGGGGCCCAAGAGACCCAGTACTTC. It codes for CASSVPGAQETQYF.

This clone was counted once. The gene calls are TRBV10-2 and TRBJ1-5, with 8 bases lining up with TRBD1. CDR1 and CDR2 from the germline V gene are WSHSY and SAAADI. The junction had 7 bases not matched to a gene; V was cut back by 5 bases and J by 1 base. This CDR3 has 16 amino acids. The CDR3 nucleotides read TGCGCCAGCAGTCGCGTACAGGGGGGCAGCAATCAGCCCCAGCATTTT. Translating it yields CASSRVQGGSNQPQHF.

The V gene is TRBV28, the J gene TRBJ2-7; D perhaps matches TRBD1 (6 bases). The V end was cut by 4 bases, the J end by 4 bases, with 11 bases between. Germline lookup yields CDR1 MDHEN and CDR2 SYDVKM. The CDR3 length is 13 residues. CDR3: CASSYLGAYEQYF. The CDR3 DNA is TGTGCCAGCAGTTACCTGGGGGCTTACGAGCAGTACTTC.